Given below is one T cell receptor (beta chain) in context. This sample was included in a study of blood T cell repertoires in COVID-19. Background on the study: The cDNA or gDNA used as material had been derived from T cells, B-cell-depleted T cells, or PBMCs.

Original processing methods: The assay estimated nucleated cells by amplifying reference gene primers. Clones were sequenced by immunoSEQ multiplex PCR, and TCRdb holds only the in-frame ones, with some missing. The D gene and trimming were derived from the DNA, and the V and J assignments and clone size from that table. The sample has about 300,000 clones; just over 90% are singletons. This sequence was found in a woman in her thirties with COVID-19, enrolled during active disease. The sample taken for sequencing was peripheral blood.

The CDR3 bases are TGCAGCGTTGAGCGGGAAGGGTACGAGCAGTACTTC. Translation gives CSVEREGYEQYF. The chain employs TRBV29-1 and TRBJ2-7; perhaps TRBD2 as D (6 bases). From germline, CDR1 is SQVTM and CDR2 ANQGSEA. V was trimmed by 3 bases and J by 4 bases, leaving 10 bases between them. The CDR3 length is 12 residues.